This T cell receptor (beta chain) comes out of a study of response to subunit inactivated influenza vaccine. Study-level points and caveats: There was a suggestion from the authors that each seasonal influenza vaccination recruits few new T cells.

This clonotype was observed many times. The antigen remains undetermined. Using its own MiXCR run on the RT-PCR reads, TCRdb lists one record per CDR3 protein. Among 500,000 to 600,000 distinct CDR3 sequences listed, about 14% were seen once. The source was PBMCs from blood, collected less than 13 days after vaccination. This receptor was obtained from a man in his fifties or sixties who received an inactivated influenza vaccine.

The CDR3 sequence: CASSLLGAGGGEQYF. The CDR3 nucleotides read TGTGCCAGCAGCTTATTAGGGGCAGGGGGCGGCGAGCAGTACTTC. This chain joins TRBV7-2 and TRBJ2-7; 8 bases fit TRBD1. The J segment lost 6 bases and the V segment lost 2 bases, leaving 9 bases of the junction unmatched. The V gene's germline CDR1 is SGHTA and CDR2 FQGNSA. This CDR3 has 15 residues.